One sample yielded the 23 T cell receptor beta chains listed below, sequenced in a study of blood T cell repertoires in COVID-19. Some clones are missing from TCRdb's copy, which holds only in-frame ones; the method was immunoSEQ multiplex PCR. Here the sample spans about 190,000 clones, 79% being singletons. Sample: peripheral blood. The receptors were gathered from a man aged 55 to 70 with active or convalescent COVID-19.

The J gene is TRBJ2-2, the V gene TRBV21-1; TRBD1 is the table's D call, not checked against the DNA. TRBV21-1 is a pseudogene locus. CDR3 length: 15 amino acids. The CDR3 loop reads CASSKARQGSGELFF. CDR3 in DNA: TGTGCCAGCAGCAAAGCGAGACAGGGGTCCGGGGAGCTGTTTTTT.

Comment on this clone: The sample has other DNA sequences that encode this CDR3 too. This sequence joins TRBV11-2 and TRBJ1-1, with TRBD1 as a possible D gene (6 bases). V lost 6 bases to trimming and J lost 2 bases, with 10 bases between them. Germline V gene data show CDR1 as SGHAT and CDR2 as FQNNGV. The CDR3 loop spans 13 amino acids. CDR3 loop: CASSTQGNTEAFF. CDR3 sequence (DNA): TGTGCCAGCAGTACACAGGGCAACACTGAAGCTTTCTTT.

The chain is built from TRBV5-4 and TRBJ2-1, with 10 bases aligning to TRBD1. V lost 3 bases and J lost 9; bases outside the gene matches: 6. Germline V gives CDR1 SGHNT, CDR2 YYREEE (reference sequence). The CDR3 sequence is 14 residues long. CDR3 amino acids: CASSSRDRGGEQFF. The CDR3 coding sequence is TGTGCCAGCAGCTCACGGGACAGGGGAGGTGAGCAGTTCTTC. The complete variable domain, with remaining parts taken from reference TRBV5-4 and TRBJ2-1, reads ETGVTQSPTHLIKTRGQQVTLRCSSQSGHNTVSWYQQALGQGPQFIFQYYREEENGRGNFPPRFSGLQFPNYSSELNVNALELDDSALYLCASSSRDRGGEQFFGPGTRLTVL.

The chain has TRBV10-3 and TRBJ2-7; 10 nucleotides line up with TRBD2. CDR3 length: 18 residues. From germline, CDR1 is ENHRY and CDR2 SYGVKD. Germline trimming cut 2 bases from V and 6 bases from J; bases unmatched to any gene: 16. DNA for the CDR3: TGTGCCATCAGTGAGGGAACGGGACTAGCGTTCGGGAGCGTCGAGCAGTACTTC. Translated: CAISEGTGLAFGSVEQYF.

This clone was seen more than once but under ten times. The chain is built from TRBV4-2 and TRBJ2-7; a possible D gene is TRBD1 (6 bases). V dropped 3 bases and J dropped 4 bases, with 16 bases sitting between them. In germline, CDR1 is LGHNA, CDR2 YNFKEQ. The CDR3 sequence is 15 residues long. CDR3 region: CASSQTSGTPYEQYF. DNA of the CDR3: TGTGCCAGCAGCCAGACTTCCGGGACACCATACGAGCAGTACTTC.

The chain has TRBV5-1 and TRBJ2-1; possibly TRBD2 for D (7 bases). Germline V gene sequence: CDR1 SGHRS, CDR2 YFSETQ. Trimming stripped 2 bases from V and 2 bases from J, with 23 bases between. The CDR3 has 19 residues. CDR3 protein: CASSLLQPTTGTTYNEQFF. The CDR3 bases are TGCGCCAGCAGCTTACTTCAACCAACAACAGGGACTACCTACAATGAGCAGTTCTTC.

The CDR3 region has the DNA TGTGCCACCAGCAGAGGGGGGGACCCAACGGAGCCCCAGCATTTT. It yields the protein CATSRGGDPTEPQHF. The chain employs TRBV15 and TRBJ1-5; tentatively, D is TRBD1 (5 bases). V was pared by 1 base and J by 8 bases, with 15 bases between. Germline V gives CDR1 LNHNV, CDR2 YYDKDF (reference sequence). The CDR3 runs 15 residues.

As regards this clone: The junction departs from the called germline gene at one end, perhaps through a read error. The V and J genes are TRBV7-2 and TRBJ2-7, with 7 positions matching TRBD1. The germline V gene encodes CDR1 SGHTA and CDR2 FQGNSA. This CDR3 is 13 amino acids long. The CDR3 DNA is TGTGCCAGCAGCCTCCGACAGGGTGTTTCCCTTTTCTTC. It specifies CASSLRQGVSLFF. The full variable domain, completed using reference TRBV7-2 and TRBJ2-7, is GAGVSQSPSNKVTEKGKDVELRCDPISGHTALYWYRQSLGQGLEFLIYFQGNSAPDKSGLPSDRFSAERTGGSVSTLTIQRTQQEDSAVYLCASSLRQGVSLFFGPGTRLTVT.

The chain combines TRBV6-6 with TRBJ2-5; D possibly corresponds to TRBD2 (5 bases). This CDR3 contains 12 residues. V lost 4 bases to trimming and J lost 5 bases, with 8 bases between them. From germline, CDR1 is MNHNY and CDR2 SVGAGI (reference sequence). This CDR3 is CASSLEAETQYF. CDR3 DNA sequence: TGTGCCAGCAGTTTGGAGGCTGAGACCCAGTACTTC.

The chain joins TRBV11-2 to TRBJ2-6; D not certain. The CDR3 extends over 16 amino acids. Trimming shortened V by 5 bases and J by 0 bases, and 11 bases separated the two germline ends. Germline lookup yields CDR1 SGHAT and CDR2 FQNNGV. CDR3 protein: CASSQNPPSGANVLTF. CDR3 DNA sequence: TGTGCCAGCAGCCAAAATCCCCCCTCTGGGGCCAACGTCCTGACTTTC.

The CDR3 sequence: CASSPQQGGTNEKLFF. In DNA form, the CDR3 reads TGTGCCAGCTCACCACAACAGGGTGGAACTAATGAAAAACTGTTTTTT. The chain is built from TRBV18 and TRBJ1-4; D might be TRBD1 (6 bases). The germline V gene has CDR1 KGHSH and CDR2 LQKENI. V lost 1 base and J 1 base, leaving 10 bases between the germline ends. The CDR3 runs 16 residues.

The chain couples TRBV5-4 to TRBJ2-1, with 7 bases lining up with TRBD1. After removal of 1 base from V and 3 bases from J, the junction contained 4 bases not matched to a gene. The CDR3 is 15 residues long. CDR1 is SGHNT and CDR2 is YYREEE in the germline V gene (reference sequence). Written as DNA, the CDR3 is TGTGCCAGCAGCTTGTCTACAGGGGTCTACAATGAGCAGTTCTTC. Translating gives CASSLSTGVYNEQFF.

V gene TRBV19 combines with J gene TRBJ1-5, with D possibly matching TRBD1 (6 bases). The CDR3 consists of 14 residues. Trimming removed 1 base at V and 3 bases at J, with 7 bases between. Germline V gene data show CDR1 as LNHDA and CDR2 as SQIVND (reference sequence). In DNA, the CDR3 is TGTGCCAGTAGTATAGTGGGGGCCAATCAGCCCCAGCATTTT. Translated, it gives CASSIVGANQPQHF.

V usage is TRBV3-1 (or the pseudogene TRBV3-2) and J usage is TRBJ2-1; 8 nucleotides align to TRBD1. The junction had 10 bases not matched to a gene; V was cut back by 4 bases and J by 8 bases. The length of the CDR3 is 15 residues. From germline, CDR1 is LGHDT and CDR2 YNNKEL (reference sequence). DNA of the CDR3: TGTGCCAGCAGCCCCCGGGACAGGTCAATCGATGAGCAGTTCTTC. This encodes CASSPRDRSIDEQFF.

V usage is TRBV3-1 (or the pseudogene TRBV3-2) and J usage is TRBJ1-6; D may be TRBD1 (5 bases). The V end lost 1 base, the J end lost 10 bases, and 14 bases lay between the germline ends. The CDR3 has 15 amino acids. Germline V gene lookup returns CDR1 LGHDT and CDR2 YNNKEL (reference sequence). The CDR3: CASSQVSRAGSPLHF. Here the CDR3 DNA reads TGTGCCAGCAGCCAAGTGAGCAGGGCTGGCTCACCCCTCCACTTT.

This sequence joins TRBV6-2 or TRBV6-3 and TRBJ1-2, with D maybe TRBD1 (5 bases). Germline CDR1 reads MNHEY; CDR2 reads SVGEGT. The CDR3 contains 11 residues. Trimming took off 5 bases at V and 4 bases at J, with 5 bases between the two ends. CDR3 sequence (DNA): TGTGCCAGCAGTGACAGCTATGGCTACACCTTC. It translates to CASSDSYGYTF.

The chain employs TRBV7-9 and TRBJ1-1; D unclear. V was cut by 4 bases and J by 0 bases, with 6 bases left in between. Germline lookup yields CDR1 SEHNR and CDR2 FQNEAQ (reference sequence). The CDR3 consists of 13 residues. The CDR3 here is CASSSNMNTEAFF. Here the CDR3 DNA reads TGTGCCAGCAGCTCTAATATGAACACTGAAGCTTTCTTT.

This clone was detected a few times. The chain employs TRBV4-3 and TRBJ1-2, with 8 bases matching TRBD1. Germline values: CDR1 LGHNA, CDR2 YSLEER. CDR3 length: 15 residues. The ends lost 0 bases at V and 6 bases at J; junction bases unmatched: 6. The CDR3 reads CASSQEAQGADGYTF. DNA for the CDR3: TGCGCCAGCAGCCAAGAAGCCCAGGGGGCGGATGGCTACACCTTC.

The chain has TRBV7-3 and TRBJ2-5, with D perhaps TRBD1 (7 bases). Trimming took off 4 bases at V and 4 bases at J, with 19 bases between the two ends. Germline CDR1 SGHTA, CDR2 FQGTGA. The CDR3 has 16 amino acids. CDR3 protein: CASSWVGGQEGETQYF. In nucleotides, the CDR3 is TGTGCCAGCAGCTGGGTGGGAGGACAGGAGGGAGAGACCCAGTACTTC.

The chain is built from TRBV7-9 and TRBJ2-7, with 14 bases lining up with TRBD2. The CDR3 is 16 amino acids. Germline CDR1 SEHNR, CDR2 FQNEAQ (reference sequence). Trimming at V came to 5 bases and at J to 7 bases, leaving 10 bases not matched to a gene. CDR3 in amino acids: CASSATGTSGSGEQYF. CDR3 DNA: TGTGCCAGCAGCGCAACCGGGACTAGCGGGAGCGGGGAGCAGTACTTC.

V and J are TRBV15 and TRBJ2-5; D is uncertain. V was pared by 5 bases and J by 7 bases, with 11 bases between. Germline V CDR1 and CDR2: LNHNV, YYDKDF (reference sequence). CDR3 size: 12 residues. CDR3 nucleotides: TGTGCCACCAGCGGCCCCTCCCTGACCCAGTACTTC. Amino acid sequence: CATSGPSLTQYF.

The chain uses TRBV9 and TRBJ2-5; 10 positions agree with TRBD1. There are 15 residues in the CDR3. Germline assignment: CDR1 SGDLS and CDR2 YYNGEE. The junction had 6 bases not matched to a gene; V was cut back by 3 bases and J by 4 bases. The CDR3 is CASSAPTGGVETQYF. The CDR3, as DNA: TGTGCCAGCAGCGCCCCGACAGGGGGCGTAGAGACCCAGTACTTC.

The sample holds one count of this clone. CDR3 in amino acids: CSVEEGYTF. The DNA of the CDR3 is TGCAGCGTGGAGGAGGGCTACACCTTC. This chain links TRBV29-1 with TRBJ1-2; D unclear. This CDR3 is built from 9 residues. The germline V and J ends were trimmed by 6 bases and 8 bases, with 7 bases remaining between them. The V gene's germline CDR1 is SQVTM and CDR2 ANQGSEA.